This TCR beta chain originates from a study of PD-1 blockade in classical Hodgkin lymphoma. Whole-study findings and limits: The authors have not defined what causes the repertoire differences, possibly disease activity or prior therapy.

Assay used: immunoSEQ multiplex PCR; TCRdb lists only in-frame clones, some missing. The repertoire includes tens of thousands of clones, 87% of them detected once, and more than 8% sits in the top ten. Notes on this clone: Its antigen is not known.

Time point denoted: cycle 4 day 1 (C4D1), after more than five weeks of nivolumab. Every patient relapsed after autologous stem cell transplantation, and brentuximab vedotin exposure varied. The CDR3 runs to 16 residues. V lost 4 bases, J lost 7 bases, and 10 bases stayed unmatched. From germline, CDR1 is MGHRA and CDR2 YSYEKL. The chain has TRBV4-1 and TRBJ2-1, with 10 positions matching TRBD2. This sequence originates from a human donor with classical Hodgkin lymphoma. The sample consisted of peripheral blood mononuclear cells (PBMCs), taken before the fourth cycle of nivolumab. In DNA, the CDR3 is TGCGCCAGCAGCCCCCCTTTTAGCGGGGGGCAGAATGAGCAGTTCTTC. This codes for CASSPPFSGGQNEQFF.